These T cell receptor beta chains were read from a single sample in a study of cytomegalovirus exposure and HLA in healthy donors. The repertoire was sequenced with immunoSEQ multiplex PCR; TCRdb's copy has only in-frame clones and lacks some. There are around 90,000 clones in the sample; 78% occur only once, and 3% to 4% lies in the top ten. Sequenced sample: PBMCs. These receptors all come from a woman in her 40s in good health and CMV-seronegative. CDR3s include the opening cysteine and the closing phenylalanine or tryptophan. D genes are given only for firm matches. The size of a clone is reported for some rows only, either as once, few or many, or as a class for expanded clones.

TRBJ1-4,TRBV9,.,.,CASSVGGNEKLFF,TGTGCCAGCAGCGTGGGGGGTAATGAAAAACTGTTTTTT
TRBJ2-2,TRBV9,.,.,CASSVVAGELFF,TGTGCCAGCAGCGTCGTAGCCGGGGAGCTGTTTTTT
TRBJ1-6,TRBV5-1,.,.,CASSLEGTHSPLHF,TGCGCCAGCAGCTTGGAAGGGACTCATTCACCCCTCCACTTT
TRBJ1-2,TRBV9,TRBD1,.,CASSPGQGNYGYTF,TGTGCCAGCAGCCCGGGACAGGGGAACTATGGCTACACCTTC
TRBJ1-5,TRBV19,.,.,CASSLGILNQPQHF,TGTGCCAGTAGCCTCGGGATCCTCAATCAGCCCCAGCATTTT
TRBJ1-1,TRBV10-3,.,.,CAISGQGNTEAFF,TGTGCCATCAGTGGCCAGGGGAACACTGAAGCTTTCTTT
TRBJ2-7,TRBV11-1,.,.,CASSLIRGEQYF,TGTGCCAGCAGCTTAATTAGGGGTGAGCAGTACTTC
TRBJ1-2,TRBV11-2,.,.,CASSLAGDDGYTF,TGTGCCAGCAGCTTAGCGGGGGATGATGGCTACACCTTC
TRBJ2-3,TRBV18,.,.,CASSPPGREGIDTQYF,TGTGCCAGCTCACCACCGGGCAGGGAAGGAATAGATACGCAGTATTTT
TRBJ2-7,TRBV7-6,.,.,CASSPSRGDEQYF,TGTGCCAGCAGCCCGTCAAGAGGCGACGAGCAGTACTTC
TRBJ1-3,TRBV30,.,.,CAWTAGNTIYF,TGTGCCTGGACAGCTGGAAACACCATATATTTT
TRBJ2-3,TRBV30,TRBD2,.,CAWSQRGGASTDTQYF,TGTGCCTGGAGTCAACGGGGGGGGGCTAGCACAGATACGCAGTATTTT
TRBJ1-2,TRBV4-1,.,.,CASSQDGRYGYTF,TGCGCCAGCAGCCAAGATGGCCGTTATGGCTACACCTTC
TRBJ2-3,TRBV5-1,.,once,CASSLVPSGTDTQYF,TGCGCCAGCAGCTTGGTTCCTAGCGGCACAGATACGCAGTATTTT
TRBJ2-7,TRBV9,TRBD2,.,CASSVGASGNIHEQYF,TGTGCCAGCAGCGTAGGGGCTAGCGGGAATATACACGAGCAGTACTTC
TRBJ1-5,TRBV5-6,.,.,CASSLGQGFNQPQHF,TGTGCCAGCAGCTTAGGCCAGGGGTTCAATCAGCCCCAGCATTTT
TRBJ1-5,TRBV2,.,.,CASSEGQGPVQPQHF,TGTGCCAGCAGTGAAGGGCAGGGGCCCGTGCAGCCCCAGCATTTT
TRBJ1-2,TRBV18,TRBD1,.,CASSQEAGQGYYGYTF,TGTGCCAGCTCACAGGAGGCCGGACAGGGGTACTATGGCTACACCTTC
TRBJ2-2,TRBV4-1,.,.,CASSQERRTAGELFF,TGCGCCAGCAGCCAAGAACGGAGGACAGCCGGGGAGCTGTTTTTT
TRBJ1-5,TRBV6-1,.,few,CASRHAQGNNQPQHF,TGTGCCAGCAGACACGCTCAGGGAAACAATCAGCCCCAGCATTTT
TRBJ2-1,TRBV11-3,.,.,CASSSRRGSNEQFF,TGTGCCAGCAGCTCAAGGAGAGGATCCAATGAGCAGTTCTTC
TRBJ1-1,TRBV5-1,TRBD1,few,CASSSGQGKNTEAFF,TGCGCCAGCAGCTCTGGACAGGGGAAGAACACTGAAGCTTTCTTT
TRBJ1-3,TRBV10-3,.,once,CAISDQGRSGNTIYF,TGTGCCATCAGTGATCAGGGTCGGTCTGGAAACACCATATATTTT
TRBJ1-2,TRBV6-7,TRBD1,.,CASSNFYGTAPNYGYTF,TGTGCCAGCAGTAACTTCTACGGGACAGCTCCTAACTATGGCTACACCTTC
TRBJ2-1,TRBV11-3,TRBD1,once,CASSLEGQGARNEQFF,TGTGCCAGCAGCTTAGAGGGGCAGGGGGCGCGCAATGAGCAGTTCTTC
TRBJ2-3,TRBV27,.,.,CASSLQGRGSDTQYF,TGTGCCAGCAGTTTACAGGGAAGAGGATCAGATACGCAGTATTTT
TRBJ2-1,TRBV7-8,.,once,CASSEGGTYNEQFF,TGTGCCAGCAGCGAGGGCGGGACCTACAATGAGCAGTTCTTC
TRBJ2-1,TRBV7-3,TRBD1,.,CASSPGRGINEQFF,TGTGCCAGCAGCCCCGGCAGGGGGATCAATGAGCAGTTCTTC
TRBJ1-1,TRBV10-3,TRBD1,.,CAITRQGYTEAFF,TGTGCCATCACCCGACAGGGGTACACTGAAGCTTTCTTT
TRBJ2-6,TRBV19,.,.,CASSIVRTPTSGANVLTF,TGTGCCAGTAGTATAGTCAGGACACCGACCTCTGGGGCCAACGTCCTGACTTTC
TRBJ2-2,TRBV4-3,.,.,CASSQDRPGNTGELFF,TGCGCCAGCAGCCAAGATCGTCCAGGGAACACCGGGGAGCTGTTTTTT
TRBJ2-5,TRBV19,.,.,CASRKGVQETQYF,TGTGCCAGTAGAAAAGGGGTCCAAGAGACCCAGTACTTC
TRBJ2-1,TRBV21-1,.,.,CASSIIRTSGSHEQFF,TGTGCCAGCAGCATCATCCGGACTAGCGGGAGCCATGAGCAGTTCTTC